These 25 T cell receptor beta chains share one sample of origin, sequenced in a study of Graves' ophthalmopathy and Graves' hyperthyroidism. RNA transcripts served as template for amplifying TCR beta CDR3 sequences. HTBI primers served in a first-round RT-PCR, which a second-round multiplex PCR followed. One entry per CDR3 protein, called by TCRdb with MiXCR from the multiplex PCR reads. Among roughly 700,000 distinct CDR3 sequences, approximately 40% were seen once, and the ten largest hold approximately 43%. Source material: peripheral blood. All receptors come from an adult man with Graves' ophthalmopathy.

This chain connects TRBV25-1 to TRBJ2-5, with D hard to call. V was trimmed by 5 bases and J by 5 bases, leaving 21 bases between them. This CDR3 contains 16 residues. Germline CDR1 and CDR2: MGHDK and SYGVNS. The chain's CDR3 is CASSLGGAGPRETQYF. The CDR3, as DNA: TGTGCCAGCAGTTTGGGCGGCGCAGGACCACGGGAGACCCAGTACTTC.

CDR3 protein: CACWDRAHEQYF. The CDR3 DNA follows: TGTGCTTGCTGGGACAGGGCCCACGAGCAGTACTTC. The V call is TRBV10-3, the J call TRBJ2-7, with 9 bases fitting TRBD1. The germline gives CDR1 ENHRY, CDR2 SYGVKD. This CDR3 is 12 amino acids long.

A few counts support this clonotype. The chain employs TRBV29-1 and TRBJ2-7; D is ambiguous. Looked up from germline, CDR1 is SQVTM and CDR2 is ANQGSEA. Trimming took off 5 bases at V and 0 bases at J, with 11 bases between the two ends. This CDR3 spans 13 amino acids. The CDR3 sequence: CSVLPETSYEQYF. In DNA, the CDR3 is TGCAGCGTTCTCCCGGAAACCTCCTACGAGCAGTACTTC.

This rearrangement joins TRBV11-2 to TRBJ2-5; 8 bases map to TRBD1. CDR1 is SGHAT and CDR2 is FQNNGV in the germline V gene. Trimming cost V 5 bases and J 3 bases; bases outside gene matches: 8. CDR3 size: 15 residues. The CDR3 DNA is TGTGCCAGCAGCCGAACTTCGGACAGGGAAGAGACCCAGTACTTC. It specifies CASSRTSDREETQYF.

This clonotype has at least ten counts. The chain carries TRBV19 and TRBJ1-5, with D tentatively TRBD1 (5 bases). V shed 4 bases and J shed 4 bases, with 8 bases lying between them. This CDR3 has 13 amino acids. Germline lookup yields CDR1 LNHDA and CDR2 SQIVND (reference sequence). The CDR3 DNA sequence: TGTGCCAGTAGTAAACGACAGAATCAGCCCCAGCATTTT. It yields the protein CASSKRQNQPQHF.

This clonotype appeared a few times. This sequence joins TRBV12-3 or TRBV12-4 and TRBJ2-7; 9 positions match TRBD1. V was pared by 7 bases and J by 1 base, with 8 bases of the junction left unmatched. The CDR3 extends over 15 amino acids. The CDR3 is CASTSTGGASYEQYF. The CDR3 bases are TGTGCCAGCACATCTACAGGGGGCGCGTCCTACGAGCAGTACTTC.

This clonotype was seen a handful of times. The DNA of the CDR3 is TGCGCCAGCAGCTTGGTTGGGATGCGGGAGCCCCAGCATTTT. This codes for CASSLVGMREPQHF. The rearrangement links TRBV5-1 to TRBJ1-5, with D unresolved. CDR1 and CDR2 (germline): SGHRS, YFSETQ. Trimming cost V 0 bases and J 8 bases, with 12 bases left between them. This CDR3 has 14 residues.

This chain uses TRBV12-3 or TRBV12-4 with TRBJ2-7; possible D gene TRBD1, 6 bases. V was trimmed by 8 bases and J by 5 bases, leaving 16 bases between them. The CDR3 is 13 amino acids. CDR3: CASLSTGRNEQYF. The CDR3 region has the DNA TGTGCCAGCTTATCCACAGGGCGTAACGAGCAGTACTTC.

V is TRBV20-1 and J is TRBJ1-2, with D perhaps TRBD1 (5 bases). CDR3 length equals 11 residues. Germline V gives CDR1 DFQATT, CDR2 SNEGSKA (reference sequence). With 4 bases removed from V and 6 bases from J, the gap between germline ends came to 9 bases. Here the CDR3 DNA reads TGCAGTGCTACCCAGGGCGATGGCTACACCTTC. This gives the protein CSATQGDGYTF.

This clonotype was detected a few times. The CDR3 DNA sequence: TGTGCCAGCAGCCCTTCGTGGGGGGTCGAGGAGACCCAGTACTTC. Protein: CASSPSWGVEETQYF. The chain joins TRBV12-3 or TRBV12-4 to TRBJ2-5, with a tentative D call TRBD2 (6 bases). V shed 6 bases and J shed 5 bases, with 19 bases lying between them. The CDR3 contains 15 residues.

CDR3 DNA sequence: TGTGCCAGCGGGCCTAGCGAAACCGGGGAGCTGTTTTTT. It yields the protein CASGPSETGELFF. V usage is TRBV7-7 and J usage is TRBJ2-2; D is possibly TRBD2 (6 bases). CDR3 length: 13 residues. The germline V and J ends were trimmed by 8 bases and 5 bases, with 12 bases remaining between them. Per the germline V gene, CDR1 is SSHAT and CDR2 is FNYEAQ (reference sequence).

This clonotype has a handful of counts. This chain links TRBV20-1 with TRBJ2-7; D is possibly TRBD1 or TRBD2 (5 bases each). The CDR3 extends over 17 amino acids. CDR1 and CDR2 (germline): DFQATT, SNEGSKA (reference sequence). The V and J ends lost 0 bases and 5 bases respectively, with 23 bases between them. Here the CDR3 DNA reads TGCAGTGCTAGAGATCTAGCCCACGGGCAGGGTCTGAACGAGCAGTACTTC. Its translation: CSARDLAHGQGLNEQYF.

This chain uses TRBV4-2 with TRBJ2-7; D unresolved. V was cut by 4 bases and J by 3 bases, with 10 bases left in between. Germline CDR1 LGHNA, CDR2 YNFKEQ. The CDR3 is 13 amino acids. In DNA form, the CDR3 reads TGTGCCAGCAGCCGCGGATCGTTCTACGAGCAGTACTTC. This sequence encodes CASSRGSFYEQYF.

The chain recombines TRBV9 with TRBJ2-7, with D possibly being TRBD1 (5 bases). The CDR3 runs 13 residues. Germline CDR1 and CDR2: SGDLS and YYNGEE. DNA for the CDR3: TGTGCTAGTGGTTTGTCAGGGACCTACGAGCAGTACTTC. This encodes CASGLSGTYEQYF.

V and J are TRBV7-9 and TRBJ2-7, with 7 nucleotides matching TRBD1. Unmatched junction bases numbered 8, after V lost 6 bases and J lost 6 bases. This CDR3 has 13 residues. Germline V gives CDR1 SEHNR, CDR2 FQNEAQ (reference sequence). CDR3 amino acids: CASSKLGGGEQYF. CDR3 sequence (DNA): TGTGCCAGCAGTAAACTAGGGGGCGGCGAGCAGTACTTC.

With respect to this clonotype: At one of its ends the junction is not consistent with the germline gene, which may arise from a read error. The V call is TRBV7-9, the J call TRBJ1-1; D is unclear. The CDR3 covers 14 residues. Germline V lookup: CDR1 SEHNR, CDR2 FQNEAQ (reference sequence). The CDR3 spells CASSLGGLNTEASF. The CDR3 DNA sequence: TGTGCCAGCAGCTTAGGTGGGTTGAACACTGAAGCTTCCTTT. The full variable domain, rest sourced from reference TRBV7-9 and TRBJ1-1, is DTGVSQNPRHKITKRGQNVTFRCDPISEHNRLYWYRQTLGQGPEFLTYFQNEAQLEKSRLLSDRFSAERPKGSFSTLEIQRTEQGDSAMYLCASSLGGLNTEASFGQGTRLTVV.

V usage is TRBV7-9 and J usage is TRBJ1-1; D possibly corresponds to TRBD1 (5 bases). Trimming removed 3 bases at V and 1 base at J, with 12 bases between. This CDR3 is 15 amino acids long. CDR1 is SEHNR, CDR2 FQNEAQ, per germline (reference sequence). Written as DNA, the CDR3 is TGTGCCAGCAGCTTCGGGGCAGGAGGGAACACTGAAGCTTTCTTT. This encodes CASSFGAGGNTEAFF.

V usage is TRBV10-3 and J usage is TRBJ1-1; 7 bases agree with TRBD1. The CDR3 loop spans 14 amino acids. Germline V gene data show CDR1 as ENHRY and CDR2 as SYGVKD. V shed 6 bases, J shed 0 bases, and the junction held 4 bases outside the gene matches. In DNA, the CDR3 is TGTGCCATCAGCGACAGGGACCTGAACACTGAAGCTTTCTTT. It is translated as CAISDRDLNTEAFF.

With regard to this clonotype: This could be a read error, since a much larger clone is one nucleotide away. The rearrangement uses TRBV10-3 and TRBJ2-5, with 11 bases aligning to TRBD2. The CDR3 contains 14 residues. The germline V gene encodes CDR1 ENHRY and CDR2 SYGVKD. This CDR3 reads CAISTSGGQETQCF. In nucleotides, the CDR3 is TGTGCCATCAGTACTAGCGGGGGCCAAGAGACCCAGTGCTTC.

This clonotype came up many times. The rearrangement joins TRBV29-1 to TRBJ1-6; the match to TRBD1 covers 8 bases. The CDR3 contains 12 residues. The V segment lost 6 bases and the J segment 7 bases; nucleotides outside the gene matches: 2. Germline assignment: CDR1 SQVTM and CDR2 ANQGSEA. The CDR3 is CSVRTGNSPLHF. CDR3 coding DNA: TGCAGCGTCCGGACAGGGAATTCACCCCTCCACTTT.

The rearrangement links TRBV2 to TRBJ1-3; a possible D gene is TRBD1 (6 bases). Trimming removed 7 bases from V and 0 bases from J, with 10 bases in between. CDR1 is SNHLY and CDR2 is FYNNEI in the germline V gene. The CDR3 is 14 residues long. The CDR3 DNA is TGTGCCAGCACCTCACAGGGCTCTGGAAACACCATATATTTT. Translating gives CASTSQGSGNTIYF.

The chain is built from TRBV9 and TRBJ2-7; the match to TRBD1 covers 12 bases. With V trimmed by 0 bases and J by 6 bases, 4 bases remained unmatched. Germline V lookup: CDR1 SGDLS, CDR2 YYNGEE. This CDR3 is built from 15 residues. The chain's CDR3 is CASSVVGTGGGEQYF. CDR3 bases: TGTGCCAGCAGCGTAGTAGGGACAGGGGGCGGCGAGCAGTACTTC.

A note on this clonotype: Compared with germline, one end of the junction differs, possibly owing to a read error. The chain uses TRBV2 and TRBJ2-7; possible D gene TRBD1, 6 bases. From germline, CDR1 is SNHLY and CDR2 FYNNEI. The CDR3 covers 10 residues. Here the CDR3 reads CASSHRVIGF. The CDR3 nucleotides are TGTGCCAGCAGTCACAGGGTCATAGGGTTC.

Ten or more counts support this clonotype. This chain connects TRBV10-3 to TRBJ1-2; D possibly corresponds to TRBD1 (5 bases). Germline assignment: CDR1 ENHRY and CDR2 SYGVKD. Between the trimmed V and J ends, which lost 4 bases and 5 bases, there was a span of 14 bases. CDR3 length equals 14 residues. CDR3 bases: TGTGCCATCAGTGCGGGGGAGGGGATTTATGGCTACACCTTC. Its protein product is CAISAGEGIYGYTF.

V usage is TRBV7-9 and J usage is TRBJ2-3; 8 bases are a match to TRBD2. The V gene's germline CDR1 is SEHNR and CDR2 FQNEAQ (reference sequence). This CDR3 contains 15 residues. Trimming at V came to 2 bases and at J to 4 bases, leaving 5 bases not matched to a gene. Written as DNA, the CDR3 is TGTGCCAGCAGCTTAACGGGACTAGGGTCAGATACGCAGTATTTT. Translating it yields CASSLTGLGSDTQYF.